These 4 T cell receptor beta chains share one sample of origin, sequenced in a study of T cell repertoires in cytomegalovirus infection (dated by TCRdb to about 2019). The reads were generated on an Illumina HiSeq 1500. TCRdb's own reprocessing of the public reads used fastp at Q25 and MiXCR and kept productive beta chains. Records with the same CDR3 protein are collapsed into one entry carrying the most frequent genes and DNA. For this sample the table gives 60,000 to 80,000 distinct CDR3 sequences, of which 20% to 25% were detected only once. The ten largest clones represent 73% of the sample. The treatment or condition label of this sample denotes: in vitro stimulation with specific CMV peptide epitopes to enrich CMV-specific T cells. These receptors have no known antigen. The specimen comprised CD8+ T cells from cultured PBMCs, sampled from culture after CMV antigen stimulation. The receptors were sampled from a human donor in good health (CMV status not recorded). Some clones in this sample may be carry-over from other donors' samples.

This chain connects TRBV7-8 to TRBJ2-2; D is unresolved. V gave up 2 bases and J gave up 7 bases, with 2 bases separating them. This CDR3 contains 11 residues. CDR1 is SGHVS and CDR2 is FQNEAQ in the germline V gene. The CDR3 sequence is CASSLNGELFF. The CDR3 DNA is TGTGCCAGCAGCTTAAACGGGGAGCTGTTTTTT. Full variable domain (outside the CDR3, taken from reference TRBV7-8 and TRBJ2-2): GAGVSQSPRYKVAKRGQDVALRCDPISGHVSLFWYQQALGQGPEFLTYFQNEAQLDKSGLPSDRFFAERPEGSVSTLKIQRTQQEDSAVYLCASSLNGELFFGEGSRLTVL.

The chain is built from TRBV25-1 and TRBJ1-1; TRBD1 aligns across 7 bases. With 6 bases clipped from V and 1 base from J, the junction kept 5 bases outside the gene matches. The CDR3 contains 14 residues. Looked up from germline, CDR1 is MGHDK and CDR2 is SYGVNS. CDR3 residues: CASRARDRNTEAFF. The CDR3 DNA follows: TGTGCCAGCAGGGCCCGGGACAGGAACACTGAAGCTTTCTTT.

This sequence joins TRBV7-6 and TRBJ2-3, with TRBD1 as a possible D gene (6 bases). Per germline, CDR1 SGHVS and CDR2 FNYEAQ. The germline V and J ends were trimmed by 1 base and 5 bases, with 16 bases remaining between them. The CDR3 length is 16 residues. The CDR3 spells CASSLETGLARDTQYF. The CDR3 DNA reads TGTGCCAGCAGCTTAGAGACAGGCCTAGCACGAGATACGCAGTATTTT. The entire variable domain, with the rest obtained from reference TRBV7-6 and TRBJ2-3, is as follows: GAGVSQSPRYKVTKRGQDVALRCDPISGHVSLYWYRQALGQGPEFLTYFNYEAQQDKSGLPNDRFSAERPEGSISTLTIQRTEQRDSAMYRCASSLETGLARDTQYFGPGTRLTVL.

The genes are TRBV7-2 and TRBJ2-4, with D maybe TRBD1 (5 bases). The CDR3 has 19 amino acids. With 1 base removed from V and 1 base from J, the gap between germline ends came to 20 bases. Looked up from germline, CDR1 is SGHTA and CDR2 is FQGNSA. This CDR3 is CASSLGLINRKLAKNIQYF. CDR3 sequence (DNA): TGTGCCAGCAGCTTAGGCTTAATAAACAGGAAACTGGCCAAAAACATTCAGTACTTC.